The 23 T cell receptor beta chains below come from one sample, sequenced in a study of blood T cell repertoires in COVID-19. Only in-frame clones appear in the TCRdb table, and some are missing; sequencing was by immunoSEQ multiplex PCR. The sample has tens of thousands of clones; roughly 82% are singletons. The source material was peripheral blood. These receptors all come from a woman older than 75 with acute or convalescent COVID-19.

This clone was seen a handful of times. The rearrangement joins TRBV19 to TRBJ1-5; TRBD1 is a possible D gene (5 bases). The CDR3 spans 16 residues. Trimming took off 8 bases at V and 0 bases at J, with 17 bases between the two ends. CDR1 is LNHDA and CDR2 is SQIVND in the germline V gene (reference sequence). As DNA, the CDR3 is TGTGCCAGTCTCCAAGGTGGGGCTTTTAGCAATCAGCCCCAGCATTTT. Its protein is CASLQGGAFSNQPQHF.

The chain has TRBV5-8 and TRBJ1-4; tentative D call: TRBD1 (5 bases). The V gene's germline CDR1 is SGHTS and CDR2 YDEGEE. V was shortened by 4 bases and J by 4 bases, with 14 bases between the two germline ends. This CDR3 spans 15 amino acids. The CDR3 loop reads CASSRGGTLNEKLFF. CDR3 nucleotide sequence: TGTGCCAGCAGCCGCGGCGGGACCCTTAATGAAAAACTGTTTTTT.

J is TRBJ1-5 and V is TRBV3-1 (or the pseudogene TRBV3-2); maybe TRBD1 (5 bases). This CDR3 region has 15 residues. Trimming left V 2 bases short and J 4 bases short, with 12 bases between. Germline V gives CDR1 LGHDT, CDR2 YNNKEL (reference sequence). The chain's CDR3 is CASSQSDRSNQPQHF. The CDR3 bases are TGTGCCAGCAGCCAATCTGACAGATCTAATCAGCCCCAGCATTTT.

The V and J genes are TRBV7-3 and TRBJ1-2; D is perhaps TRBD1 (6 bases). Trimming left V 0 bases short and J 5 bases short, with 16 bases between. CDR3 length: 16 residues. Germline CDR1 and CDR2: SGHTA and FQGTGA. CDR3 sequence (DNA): TGTGCCAGCAGCTTAACTTGGAGGGGAGGGGGTTATGGCTACACCTTC. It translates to CASSLTWRGGGYGYTF.

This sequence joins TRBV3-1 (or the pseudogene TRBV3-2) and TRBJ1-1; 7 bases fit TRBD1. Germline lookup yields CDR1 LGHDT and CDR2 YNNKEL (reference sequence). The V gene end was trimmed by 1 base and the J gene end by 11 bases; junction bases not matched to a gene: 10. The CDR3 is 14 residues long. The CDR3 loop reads CASSQVPRQGGAFF. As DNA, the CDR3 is TGTGCCAGCAGCCAAGTCCCCCGACAGGGTGGTGCTTTCTTT.

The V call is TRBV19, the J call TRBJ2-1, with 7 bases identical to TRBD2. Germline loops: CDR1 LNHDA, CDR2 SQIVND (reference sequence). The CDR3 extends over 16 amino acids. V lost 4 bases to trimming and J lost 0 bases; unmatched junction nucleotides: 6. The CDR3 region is CASSRSGARSYNEQFF. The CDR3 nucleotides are TGTGCCAGTAGTAGAAGCGGGGCCCGCTCCTACAATGAGCAGTTCTTC.

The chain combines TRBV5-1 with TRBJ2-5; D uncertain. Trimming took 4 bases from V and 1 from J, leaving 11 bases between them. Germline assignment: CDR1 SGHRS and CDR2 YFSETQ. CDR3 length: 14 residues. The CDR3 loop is CASSPGSSQETQYF. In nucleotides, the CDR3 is TGCGCCAGCAGCCCAGGAAGCAGCCAAGAGACCCAGTACTTC.

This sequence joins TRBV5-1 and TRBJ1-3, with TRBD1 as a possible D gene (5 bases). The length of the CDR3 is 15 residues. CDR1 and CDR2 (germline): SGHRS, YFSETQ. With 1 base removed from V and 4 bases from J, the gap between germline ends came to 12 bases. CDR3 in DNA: TGCGCCAGCAGCTTGCAAGGGGCGGACGGAAACACCATATATTTT. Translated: CASSLQGADGNTIYF.

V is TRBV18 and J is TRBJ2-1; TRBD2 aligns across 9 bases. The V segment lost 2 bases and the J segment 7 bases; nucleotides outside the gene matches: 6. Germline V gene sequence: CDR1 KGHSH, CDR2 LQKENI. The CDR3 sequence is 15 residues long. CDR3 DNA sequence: TGTGCCAGCTCACCAGCTAGCGGGACGGGAAATGAGCAGTTCTTC. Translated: CASSPASGTGNEQFF.

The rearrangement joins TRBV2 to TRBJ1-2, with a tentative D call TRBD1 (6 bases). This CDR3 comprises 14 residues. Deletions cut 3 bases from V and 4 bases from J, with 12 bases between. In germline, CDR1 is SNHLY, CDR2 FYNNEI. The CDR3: CASSDWGRGYGYTF. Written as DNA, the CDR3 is TGTGCCAGCAGTGACTGGGGGCGCGGCTATGGCTACACCTTC. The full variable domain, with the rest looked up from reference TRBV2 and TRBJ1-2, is EPEVTQTPSHQVTQMGQEVILRCVPISNHLYFYWYRQILGQKVEFLVSFYNNEISEKSEIFDDQFSVERPDGSNFTLKIRSTKLEDSAMYFCASSDWGRGYGYTFGSGTRLTVV.

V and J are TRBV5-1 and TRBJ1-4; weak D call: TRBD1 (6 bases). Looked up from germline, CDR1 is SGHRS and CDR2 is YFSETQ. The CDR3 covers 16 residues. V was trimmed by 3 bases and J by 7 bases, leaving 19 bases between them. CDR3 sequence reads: CASSSGYEGEGEKLFF. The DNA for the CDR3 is TGCGCCAGCAGCTCGGGGTATGAGGGGGAAGGTGAAAAACTGTTTTTT.

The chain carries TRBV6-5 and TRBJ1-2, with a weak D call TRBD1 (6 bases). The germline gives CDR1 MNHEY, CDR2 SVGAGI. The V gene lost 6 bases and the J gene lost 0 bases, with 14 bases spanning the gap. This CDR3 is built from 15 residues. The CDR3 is CASRFDRKTNYGYTF. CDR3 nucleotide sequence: TGTGCCAGCAGGTTTGACAGGAAGACTAACTATGGCTACACCTTC.

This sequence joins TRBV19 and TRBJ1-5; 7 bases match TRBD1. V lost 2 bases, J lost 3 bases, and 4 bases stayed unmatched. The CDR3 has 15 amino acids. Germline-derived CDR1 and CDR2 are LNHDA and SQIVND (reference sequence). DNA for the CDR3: TGTGCCAGTAGTATACAGGGGGAAGTCAATCAGCCCCAGCATTTT. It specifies CASSIQGEVNQPQHF.

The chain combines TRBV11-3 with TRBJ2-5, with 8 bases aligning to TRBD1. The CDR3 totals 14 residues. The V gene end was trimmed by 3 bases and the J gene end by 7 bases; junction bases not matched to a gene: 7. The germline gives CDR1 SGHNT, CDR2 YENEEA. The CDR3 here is CASSLTGEVGTQYF. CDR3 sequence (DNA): TGTGCCAGCAGCTTGACAGGGGAAGTTGGGACCCAGTACTTC.

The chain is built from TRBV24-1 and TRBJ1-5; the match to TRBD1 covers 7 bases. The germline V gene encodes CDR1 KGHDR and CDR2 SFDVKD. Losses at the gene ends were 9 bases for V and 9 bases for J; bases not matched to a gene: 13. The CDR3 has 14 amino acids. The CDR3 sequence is CATASHRGTWPQHF. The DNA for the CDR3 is TGTGCCACCGCCTCCCACAGGGGTACATGGCCCCAGCATTTT.

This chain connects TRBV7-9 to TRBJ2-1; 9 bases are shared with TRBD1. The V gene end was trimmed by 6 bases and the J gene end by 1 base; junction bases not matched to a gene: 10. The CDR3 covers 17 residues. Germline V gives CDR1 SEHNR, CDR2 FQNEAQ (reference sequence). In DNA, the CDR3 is TGTGCCAGCAGTTCCCCGGACAGGGGCAAATCCTACAATGAGCAGTTCTTC. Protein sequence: CASSSPDRGKSYNEQFF. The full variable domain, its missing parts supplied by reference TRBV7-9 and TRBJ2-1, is DTGVSQNPRHKITKRGQNVTFRCDPISEHNRLYWYRQTLGQGPEFLTYFQNEAQLEKSRLLSDRFSAERPKGSFSTLEIQRTEQGDSAMYLCASSSPDRGKSYNEQFFGPGTRLTVL.

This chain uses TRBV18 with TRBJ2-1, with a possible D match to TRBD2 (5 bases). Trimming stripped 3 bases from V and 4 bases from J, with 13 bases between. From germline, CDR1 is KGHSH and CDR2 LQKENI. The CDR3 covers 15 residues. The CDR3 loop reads CASSPLASPYNEQFF. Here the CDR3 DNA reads TGTGCCAGCTCACCCCTCGCTAGCCCTTACAATGAGCAGTTCTTC. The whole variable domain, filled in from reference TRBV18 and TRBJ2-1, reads NAGVMQNPRHLVRRRGQEARLRCSPMKGHSHVYWYRQLPEEGLKFMVYLQKENIIDESGMPKERFSAEFPKEGPSILRIQQVVRGDSAAYFCASSPLASPYNEQFFGPGTRLTVL.

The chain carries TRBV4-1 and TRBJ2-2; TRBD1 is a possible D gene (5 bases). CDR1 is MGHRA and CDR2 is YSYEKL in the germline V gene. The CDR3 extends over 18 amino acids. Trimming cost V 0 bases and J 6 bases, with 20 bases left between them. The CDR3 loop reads CASSQDQVTEIPAGELFF. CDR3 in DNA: TGCGCCAGCAGCCAAGATCAAGTGACAGAAATTCCGGCCGGGGAGCTGTTTTTT.

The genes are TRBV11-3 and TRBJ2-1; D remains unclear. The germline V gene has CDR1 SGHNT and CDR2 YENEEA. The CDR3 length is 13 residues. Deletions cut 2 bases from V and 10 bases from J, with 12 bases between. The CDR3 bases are TGTGCCAGCAGCTTATCCCCGGGTGCCGAGCAGTTCTTC. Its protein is CASSLSPGAEQFF.

CDR3 in DNA: TGTGCCAGCAGTTTACAGATACGCTCTGGAAACACCATATATTTT. Residues: CASSLQIRSGNTIYF. This chain joins TRBV28 and TRBJ1-3; the D is unclear. Trimming pared 2 bases from V and 0 bases from J, leaving 8 bases between. The CDR3 is 15 residues long. Germline CDR1 MDHEN, CDR2 SYDVKM.

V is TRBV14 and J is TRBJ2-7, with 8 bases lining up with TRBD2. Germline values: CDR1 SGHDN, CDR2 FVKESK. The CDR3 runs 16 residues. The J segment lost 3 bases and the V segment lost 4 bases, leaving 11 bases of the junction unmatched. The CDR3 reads CASSPRLVAGYYEQYV. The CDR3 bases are TGTGCCAGCAGCCCCCGCCTGGTAGCGGGATACTACGAGCAGTACGTC.

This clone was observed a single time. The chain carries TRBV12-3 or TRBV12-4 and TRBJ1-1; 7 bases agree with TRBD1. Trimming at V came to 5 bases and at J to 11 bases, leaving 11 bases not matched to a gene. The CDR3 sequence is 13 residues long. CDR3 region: CASSPEGGLRAFF. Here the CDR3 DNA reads TGTGCCAGCAGTCCAGAAGGGGGCCTCAGGGCTTTCTTT.

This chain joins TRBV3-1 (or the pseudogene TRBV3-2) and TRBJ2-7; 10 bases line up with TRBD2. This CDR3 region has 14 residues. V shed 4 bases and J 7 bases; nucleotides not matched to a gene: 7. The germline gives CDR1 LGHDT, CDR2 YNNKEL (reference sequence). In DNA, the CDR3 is TGTGCCAGCAGCCCCGGAATAGCGGGGGGAGAGCAGTACTTC. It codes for CASSPGIAGGEQYF.